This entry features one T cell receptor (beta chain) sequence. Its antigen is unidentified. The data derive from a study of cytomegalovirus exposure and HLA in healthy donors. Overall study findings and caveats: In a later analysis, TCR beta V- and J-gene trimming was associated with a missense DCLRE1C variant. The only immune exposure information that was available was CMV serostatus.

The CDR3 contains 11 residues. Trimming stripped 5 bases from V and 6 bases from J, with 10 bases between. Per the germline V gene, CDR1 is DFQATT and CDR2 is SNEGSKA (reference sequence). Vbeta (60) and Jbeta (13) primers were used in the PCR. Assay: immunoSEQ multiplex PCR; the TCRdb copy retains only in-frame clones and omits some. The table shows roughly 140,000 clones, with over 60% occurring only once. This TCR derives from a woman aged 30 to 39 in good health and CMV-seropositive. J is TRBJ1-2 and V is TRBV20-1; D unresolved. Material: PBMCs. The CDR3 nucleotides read TGCAGTGCTGATCGGAGGAATGGCTACACCTTC. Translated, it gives CSADRRNGYTF.